The clone carrying this T cell receptor (beta chain) appeared once. The target antigen is unknown. Researchers ran the PCR with 60 Vbeta and 13 Jbeta primers. Clones were read by immunoSEQ multiplex PCR, and TCRdb kept only the in-frame ones, dropping some. The data show 90,000 to 140,000 clones, with about 70% seen just once and under 4% held by the top ten. Looked up from germline, CDR1 is KGHSH and CDR2 is LQKENI. The CDR3 has 19 amino acids. The V gene lost 6 bases and the J gene lost 1 base, with 24 bases spanning the gap. These data come from a study of cytomegalovirus exposure and HLA in healthy donors. General study findings and limits: Cytomegalovirus-associated TCR beta chains were listed, numbering 150 to 200. One later analysis reportedly identified an Asian-associated ancestry cluster that showed fewer N-insertions than the 666-donor mean. Researchers reported in a later analysis that common viral pathogens appeared linked to several top clusters.

Donors showed nominal health when sampled, although they likely had unrecorded immune exposures. V and J are TRBV18 and TRBJ2-2, with D perhaps TRBD2 (5 bases). The source material was PBMCs. The receptor was isolated from a man aged 30 to 39 in good health and CMV-seronegative. The CDR3 DNA reads TGTGCCAGCTCCCGAGATCCCGAAAGGGCGGGCCAGAACACCGGGGAGCTGTTTTTT. Amino acid sequence: CASSRDPERAGQNTGELFF. The variable domain in full, with the rest retrieved from reference TRBV18 and TRBJ2-2, is NAGVMQNPRHLVRRRGQEARLRCSPMKGHSHVYWYRQLPEEGLKFMVYLQKENIIDESGMPKERFSAEFPKEGPSILRIQQVVRGDSAAYFCASSRDPERAGQNTGELFFGEGSRLTVL.